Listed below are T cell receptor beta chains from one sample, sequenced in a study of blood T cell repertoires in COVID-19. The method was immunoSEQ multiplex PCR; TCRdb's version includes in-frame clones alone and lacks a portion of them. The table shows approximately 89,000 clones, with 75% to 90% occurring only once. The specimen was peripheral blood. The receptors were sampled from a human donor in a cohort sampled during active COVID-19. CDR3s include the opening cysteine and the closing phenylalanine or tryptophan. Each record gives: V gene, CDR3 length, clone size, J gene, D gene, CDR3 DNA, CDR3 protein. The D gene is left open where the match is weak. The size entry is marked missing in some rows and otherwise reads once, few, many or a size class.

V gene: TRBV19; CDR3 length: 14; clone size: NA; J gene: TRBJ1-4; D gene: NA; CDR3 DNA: TGTGCCAGTAGTAGCAGGGGTACTAATGAAAAACTGTTTTTT; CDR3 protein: CASSSRGTNEKLFF
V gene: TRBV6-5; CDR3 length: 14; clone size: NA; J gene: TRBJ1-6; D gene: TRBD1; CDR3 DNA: TGTGCCAGCAGTCCCCAGGGGGCGAATTCACCCCTCCACTTT; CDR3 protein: CASSPQGANSPLHF
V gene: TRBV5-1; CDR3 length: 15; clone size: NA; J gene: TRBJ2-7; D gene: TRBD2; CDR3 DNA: TGCGCCAGCAGCTTAGGCCCGGGAGGCACCTACGAGCAGTACTTC; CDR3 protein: CASSLGPGGTYEQYF
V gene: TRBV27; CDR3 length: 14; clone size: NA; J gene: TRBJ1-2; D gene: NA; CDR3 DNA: TGTGCCAGCAGATCTGTTCGGGGGTACTATGGCTACACCTTC; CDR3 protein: CASRSVRGYYGYTF
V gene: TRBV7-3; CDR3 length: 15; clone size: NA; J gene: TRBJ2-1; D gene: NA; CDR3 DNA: TGTGCCAGCAGCTTAAATCGCGGGGCCTACAATGAGCAGTTCTTC; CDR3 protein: CASSLNRGAYNEQFF
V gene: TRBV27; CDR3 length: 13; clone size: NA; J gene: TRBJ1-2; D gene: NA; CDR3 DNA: TGTGCCAGCAGCCACGACTTTCACCATGGCTACACCTTC; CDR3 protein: CASSHDFHHGYTF
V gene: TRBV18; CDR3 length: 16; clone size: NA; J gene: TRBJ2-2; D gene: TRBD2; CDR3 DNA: TGTGCCAGCTCACCCAGCGGGACCCCGGGCACCGGGGAGCTGTTTTTT; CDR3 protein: CASSPSGTPGTGELFF
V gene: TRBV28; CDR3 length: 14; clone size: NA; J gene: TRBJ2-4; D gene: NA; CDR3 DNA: TGTGCCAGCAGGCCTACGGGGGCCAAAAACATTCAGTACTTC; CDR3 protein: CASRPTGAKNIQYF
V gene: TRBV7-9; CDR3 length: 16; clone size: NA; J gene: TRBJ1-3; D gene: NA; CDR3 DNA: TGTGCCAGCAGCTATTATGACGGGAGCTCTGGAAACACCATATATTTT; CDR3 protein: CASSYYDGSSGNTIYF
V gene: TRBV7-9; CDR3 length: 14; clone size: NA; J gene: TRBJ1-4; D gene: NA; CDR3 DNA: TGTGCCAGCAGCATCAGGGCAACTAATGAAAAACTGTTTTTT; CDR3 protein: CASSIRATNEKLFF
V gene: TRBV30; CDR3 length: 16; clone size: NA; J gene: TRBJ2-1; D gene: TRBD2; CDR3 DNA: TGTGCCTGGAGTCGACTAGCGGCAAACCTGGGGAATGAGCAGTTCTTC; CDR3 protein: CAWSRLAANLGNEQFF
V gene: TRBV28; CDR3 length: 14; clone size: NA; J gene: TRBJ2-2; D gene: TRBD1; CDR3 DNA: TGTGCCAGCAGCCTTACAGGGGGCAACGGGGAGCTGTTTTTT; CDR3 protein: CASSLTGGNGELFF
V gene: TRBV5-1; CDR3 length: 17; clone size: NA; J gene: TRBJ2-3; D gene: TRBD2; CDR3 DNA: TGCGCCAGCAGCTTGGGGAGCGGGAGGGTCGCCACAGATACGCAGTATTTT; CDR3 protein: CASSLGSGRVATDTQYF
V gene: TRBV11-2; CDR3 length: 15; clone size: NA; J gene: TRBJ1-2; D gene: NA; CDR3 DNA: TGTGCCAGCAGCGGGGGGGGGCGTCTCGGCTATGGCTACACCTTC; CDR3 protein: CASSGGGRLGYGYTF
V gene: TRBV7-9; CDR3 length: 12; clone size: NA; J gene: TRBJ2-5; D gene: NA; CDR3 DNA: TGTGTCGGAGGGACTCCTAAAGAGACCCAGTACTTC; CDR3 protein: CVGGTPKETQYF
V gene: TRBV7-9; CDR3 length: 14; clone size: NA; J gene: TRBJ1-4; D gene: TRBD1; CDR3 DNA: TGTGCCAGCAGCCGGGACAGGGAAGATGAAAAACTGTTTTTT; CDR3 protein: CASSRDREDEKLFF
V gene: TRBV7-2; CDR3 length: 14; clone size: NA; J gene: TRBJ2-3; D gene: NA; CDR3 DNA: TGTGCCAGCAGCCAATATCGGGGCACAGATACGCAGTATTTT; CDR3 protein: CASSQYRGTDTQYF
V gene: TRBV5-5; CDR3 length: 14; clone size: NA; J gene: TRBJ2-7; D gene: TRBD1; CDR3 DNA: TGTGCCAGCAGCTTGGCTACAGGGGTGGGCGAGCAGTACTTC; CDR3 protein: CASSLATGVGEQYF
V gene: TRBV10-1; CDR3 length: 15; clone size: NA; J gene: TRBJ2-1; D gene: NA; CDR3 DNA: TGCGCCAGCAGTGAGAGGGCGGGTGCTTACAATGAGCAGTTCTTC; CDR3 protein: CASSERAGAYNEQFF
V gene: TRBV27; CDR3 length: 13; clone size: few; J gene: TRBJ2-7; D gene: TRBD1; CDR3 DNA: TGTGCCAGCGGCGGACAGGGGCTCGACGAGCAGTACTTC; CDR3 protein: CASGGQGLDEQYF
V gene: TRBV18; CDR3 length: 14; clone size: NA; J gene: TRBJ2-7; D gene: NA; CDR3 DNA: TGTGCCAGCTCACCCCGGCAGGGACTCGGGGAGCAGTACTTC; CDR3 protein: CASSPRQGLGEQYF
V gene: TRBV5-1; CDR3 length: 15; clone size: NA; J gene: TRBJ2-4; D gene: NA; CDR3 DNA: TGCGCCAGCAGCTCCGCCGACAGCTCCAAAAACATTCAGTACTTC; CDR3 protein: CASSSADSSKNIQYF
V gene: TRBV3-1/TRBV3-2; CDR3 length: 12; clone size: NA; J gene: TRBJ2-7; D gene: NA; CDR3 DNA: TGTGCCAGCAGCTCAGGAAACTACGAGCAGTACTTC; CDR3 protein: CASSSGNYEQYF
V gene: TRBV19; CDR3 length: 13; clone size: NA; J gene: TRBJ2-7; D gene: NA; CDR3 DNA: TGTGCCAGTAGGTCGGACTCCACCTACGAGCAGTACTTC; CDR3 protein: CASRSDSTYEQYF